The clone carrying this T cell receptor beta chain was observed once. This sample was taken from a study of blood T cell repertoires in COVID-19. Study-wide context: The study drew acute and convalescent COVID-19 samples from the United States, Italy and Spain. PBMCs, B-cell-depleted T cells, or T cells provided the cDNA or gDNA that made up the material.

Authors' analysis steps: Quantification of nucleated cells was approximated via reference gene primer amplification. The data were produced by immunoSEQ multiplex PCR, yet TCRdb's version contains in-frame clones alone and is incomplete. V, J and clone size reflect that table, while D and trimming were determined from the DNA. The table has 200,000 to 300,000 clones, approximately 84% seen once. CDR1 and CDR2 (germline): ENHRY, SYGVKD. J lost 4 bases, V lost 4 bases, and 4 bases had no gene match. CDR3 length: 14 amino acids. Sequenced: peripheral blood. The sequence was collected from a man aged 50-60 years with acute or convalescent COVID-19. The V and J genes are TRBV10-3 and TRBJ1-5; TRBD1 matches 7 bases. CDR3 sequence (DNA): TGTGCCATCAGTGTTACAGGGGAAAATCAGCCCCAGCATTTT. Amino acids: CAISVTGENQPQHF.